The 27 T cell receptor beta chains given below trace back to one sample, sequenced in a study of OX40 agonist ivuxolimab in advanced cancers. TCRdb's table, derived via immunoSEQ multiplex PCR, lists solely in-frame clones and lacks some. The repertoire holds some 19,000 clones, about 80% seen once, with 3% to 4.5% in the top ten. Sample: CD4+ or CD8+ T cells sorted from blood, taken in a trial of the OX40 agonist ivuxolimab. The source of these receptors is an adult with an advanced solid tumor such as melanoma, head and neck, liver or kidney cancer.

The chain has TRBV5-1 and TRBJ2-3; D not certain. Germline values: CDR1 SGHRS, CDR2 YFSETQ. V was cut by 0 bases and J by 2 bases, with 10 bases left in between. This CDR3 comprises 15 residues. For the CDR3, the DNA is TGCGCCAGCAGCTTGGCCAATGGGAACACAGATACGCAGTATTTT. Translation: CASSLANGNTDTQYF.

This chain connects TRBV19 to TRBJ2-3; 12 bases line up with TRBD2. Germline-derived CDR1 and CDR2 are LNHDA and SQIVND (reference sequence). CDR3 length equals 15 residues. V was clipped by 7 bases and J by 1 base; unmatched bases: 3. CDR3 sequence reads: CASTRTSGGTDTQYF. CDR3 bases: TGTGCCAGTACTAGGACTAGCGGGGGCACAGATACGCAGTATTTT.

The chain recombines TRBV7-9 with TRBJ2-6; D is uncertain. The V and J ends lost 5 bases and 5 bases respectively, with 22 bases between them. Germline values: CDR1 SEHNR, CDR2 FQNEAQ (reference sequence). This CDR3 region has 18 residues. The CDR3: CASSIVEYRQSRANVLTF. In DNA form, the CDR3 reads TGTGCCAGCAGCATAGTAGAATACAGACAAAGTCGGGCCAACGTCCTGACTTTC.

The CDR3 DNA reads TGTGCCAGCAGCAGCCTCTGGACCGGGGAGCTGTTTTTT. This translates into CASSSLWTGELFF. V usage is TRBV7-9 and J usage is TRBJ2-2; D remains unclear. CDR3 length equals 13 residues. CDR1 is SEHNR and CDR2 is FQNEAQ in the germline V gene (reference sequence). Trimming stripped 5 bases from V and 5 bases from J, with 9 bases between.

V usage is TRBV19 and J usage is TRBJ2-6; TRBD1 matches at 8 bases. Germline CDR1 LNHDA, CDR2 SQIVND (reference sequence). The CDR3 length is 17 residues. V lost 5 bases, J lost 0 bases, and 6 bases stayed unmatched. CDR3 coding DNA: TGTGCCAGTAGTTCCGGACAGGGACGCTCTGGGGCCAACGTCCTGACTTTC. Its translation is CASSSGQGRSGANVLTF. Full variable domain (rest looked up from reference TRBV19 and TRBJ2-6): DGGITQSPKYLFRKEGQNVTLSCEQNLNHDAMYWYRQDPGQGLRLIYYSQIVNDFQKGDIAEGYSVSREKKESFPLTVTSAQKNPTAFYLCASSSGQGRSGANVLTFGAGSRLTVL.

V usage is TRBV30 and J usage is TRBJ2-3; 9 nucleotides line up with TRBD2. Losses at the gene ends were 8 bases for V and 5 bases for J; bases not matched to a gene: 8. The germline V gene encodes CDR1 GTSNPN and CDR2 SVGIG (reference sequence). The CDR3 has 13 residues. This CDR3 reads CARSGSGKDTQYF. Here the CDR3 DNA reads TGTGCCCGTAGCGGGAGCGGGAAAGATACGCAGTATTTT.

The CDR3 sequence: CASRQTDTQYF. Here the CDR3 DNA reads TGTGCCAGCAGGCAAACAGATACGCAGTATTTT. This chain links TRBV6-5 with TRBJ2-3; D is uncertain. This CDR3 region has 11 residues. V was clipped by 6 bases and J by 3 bases, with 4 bases between them. Germline CDR1 MNHEY, CDR2 SVGAGI.

This chain links TRBV11-2 with TRBJ1-1; D gene ambiguous. The CDR3 loop spans 16 amino acids. V was trimmed by 5 bases and J by 2 bases, leaving 18 bases between them. CDR1 and CDR2 (germline): SGHAT, FQNNGV. CDR3 sequence: CASSPPPWQANTEAFF. The DNA for the CDR3 is TGTGCCAGCAGCCCACCCCCATGGCAGGCTAACACTGAAGCTTTCTTT.

This clone was observed a handful of times. The chain couples TRBV7-9 to TRBJ2-1, with 9 nucleotides matching TRBD1. The CDR3 length is 15 residues. Trimming removed 3 bases from V and 6 bases from J; junction bases left unmatched: 6. Germline V gives CDR1 SEHNR, CDR2 FQNEAQ (reference sequence). The CDR3 DNA reads as TGTGCCAGCAGCTTCCTCTCGACAGGGGGCAATGAGCAGTTCTTC. Its protein is CASSFLSTGGNEQFF.

This clone has just one count. The chain links TRBV18 to TRBJ2-3; TRBD1 matches at 8 bases. Germline lookup yields CDR1 KGHSH and CDR2 LQKENI. CDR3 length: 15 amino acids. With 3 bases clipped from V and 3 bases from J, the junction kept 5 bases outside the gene matches. CDR3 sequence reads: CASSPYTGGTDTQYF. The CDR3 DNA is TGTGCCAGCTCACCTTACACAGGGGGAACAGATACGCAGTATTTT.

This chain joins TRBV30 and TRBJ1-5; the D gene is possibly TRBD1 (6 bases). Per germline, CDR1 GTSNPN and CDR2 SVGIG (reference sequence). The CDR3 covers 15 residues. With 2 bases removed from V and 0 bases from J, the gap between germline ends came to 11 bases. CDR3 sequence: CAWSLDRFSNQPQHF. CDR3 DNA sequence: TGTGCCTGGAGTCTGGACAGATTTAGCAATCAGCCCCAGCATTTT.

This clone appeared a single time. Other DNA sequences from this sample encode an identical CDR3 as well. The chain couples TRBV28 to TRBJ1-4; D remains ambiguous. The germline V gene has CDR1 MDHEN and CDR2 SYDVKM. V was shortened by 6 bases and J by 8 bases, with 16 bases between the two germline ends. The CDR3 runs 14 residues. CDR3 sequence reads: CASSPLGVREKLFF. In nucleotides, the CDR3 is TGTGCCAGCAGCCCCCTTGGGGTTAGGGAAAAACTGTTTTTT.

This chain connects TRBV6-5 to TRBJ2-3; the match to TRBD2 covers 9 bases. This CDR3 region has 16 residues. The J segment lost 3 bases and the V segment lost 0 bases, leaving 4 bases of the junction unmatched. From germline, CDR1 is MNHEY and CDR2 SVGAGI. CDR3 sequence reads: CASSYSPSGITDTQYF. The CDR3 region has the DNA TGTGCCAGCAGTTACTCTCCTAGCGGGATTACAGATACGCAGTATTTT.

This sequence joins TRBV27 and TRBJ2-3, with TRBD1 matching 8 bases. This CDR3 has 15 residues. Germline V gene sequence: CDR1 MNHEY, CDR2 SMNVEV (reference sequence). The V segment lost 6 bases and the J segment 4 bases; nucleotides outside the gene matches: 9. The CDR3 protein is CASRFLDRDADTQYF. Written as DNA, the CDR3 is TGTGCCAGCAGATTCTTGGACAGGGACGCAGATACGCAGTATTTT.

The gene calls are TRBV18 and TRBJ2-4; D gene ambiguous. Germline CDR1 reads KGHSH; CDR2 reads LQKENI. With 4 bases removed from V and 2 bases from J, the gap between germline ends came to 12 bases. The CDR3 sequence is 15 residues long. The CDR3, as DNA: TGTGCCAGCTCACAGACGGCCGGGCCCAAAAACATTCAGTACTTC. It encodes CASSQTAGPKNIQYF.

The chain links TRBV10-3 to TRBJ2-2; possibly TRBD1 or TRBD2 for D (6 bases each). The germline V gene has CDR1 ENHRY and CDR2 SYGVKD. CDR3 size: 13 residues. The ends were cut back, 8 bases at V and 10 bases at J, with 17 bases in the middle. In nucleotides, the CDR3 is TGTGCCATCGGGGGGCGTAGTTTCGAGGAGCTGTTTTTT. Translation: CAIGGRSFEELFF.

The chain has TRBV27 and TRBJ2-2, with 9 bases aligning to TRBD1. The CDR3 sequence is 17 residues long. Germline V gene data show CDR1 as MNHEY and CDR2 as SMNVEV (reference sequence). The V and J ends lost 2 bases and 7 bases, in that order; junction bases with no gene match: 11. CDR3 in amino acids: CASSLRPRTGVIGELFF. The CDR3 region has the DNA TGTGCCAGCAGTTTACGTCCACGGACAGGGGTCATCGGGGAGCTGTTTTTT.

The chain combines TRBV5-4 with TRBJ2-2; D is unclear. CDR1 SGHNT and CDR2 YYREEE come from the germline V gene (reference sequence). V was clipped by 0 bases and J by 7 bases, with 7 bases between them. The CDR3 covers 13 residues. CDR3 loop: CASSLALNGELFF. The CDR3 coding sequence is TGTGCCAGCAGCTTGGCCCTTAACGGGGAGCTGTTTTTT.

The V gene is TRBV12-5, the J gene TRBJ2-5, with 11 bases fitting TRBD2. This CDR3 comprises 17 residues. Germline V gene sequence: CDR1 LGHNT, CDR2 FRNRAP. V lost 6 bases, J lost 3 bases, and 12 bases stayed unmatched. The CDR3 protein is CASGPGRLAGGEETQYF. CDR3 bases: TGTGCTAGTGGGCCCGGTCGGCTAGCGGGAGGAGAAGAGACCCAGTACTTC.

This clone was counted between two and nine times. V gene TRBV25-1 combines with J gene TRBJ2-7; TRBD2 might be the D (5 bases). Trimming took off 0 bases at V and 6 bases at J, with 15 bases between the two ends. Germline assignment: CDR1 MGHDK and CDR2 SYGVNS. This CDR3 region has 15 residues. The CDR3, as DNA: TGTGCCAGCAGTGAATATCTAGCCGGCCCCCTCGAGCAGTACTTC. As protein: CASSEYLAGPLEQYF.

The chain links TRBV19 to TRBJ2-3; a weak D match, TRBD2 (6 bases). Germline values: CDR1 LNHDA, CDR2 SQIVND (reference sequence). Trimming pared 9 bases from V and 4 bases from J, leaving 14 bases between. The CDR3 loop spans 13 amino acids. CDR3 coding DNA: TGTGCCAGCAGTTTCGGGAGATCAGATACGCAGTATTTT. It encodes CASSFGRSDTQYF.

This clone was observed a handful of times. The chain carries TRBV5-8 and TRBJ2-1; 8 nucleotides match TRBD2. The CDR3 is made up of 16 amino acids. From germline, CDR1 is SGHTS and CDR2 YDEGEE. V trimming: 2 bases; J trimming: 0 bases; junction bases outside the gene matches: 4. The CDR3 bases are TGTGCCAGCAGCTTAATTAGCGGGAACTCCTACAATGAGCAGTTCTTC. This translates into CASSLISGNSYNEQFF. The full variable domain, with the rest looked up from reference TRBV5-8 and TRBJ2-1, is EAGVTQSPTHLIKTRGQQATLRCSPISGHTSVYWYQQALGLGLQFLLWYDEGEERNRGNFPPRFSGRQFPNYSSELNVNALELEDSALYLCASSLISGNSYNEQFFGPGTRLTVL.

This CDR3 is CASSLDVVGGSSSYEQYF. CDR3 bases: TGCGCCAGCAGCTTGGATGTGGTCGGCGGGTCAAGCTCCTACGAGCAGTACTTC. This chain joins TRBV5-1 and TRBJ2-7, with D possibly being TRBD2 (5 bases). The germline CDR1 and CDR2 sequences are SGHRS and YFSETQ. Between the trimmed V and J ends, which lost 0 bases and 0 bases, there was a span of 19 bases. The CDR3 has 18 amino acids.

The chain is built from TRBV19 and TRBJ1-6; TRBD1 agrees at 8 bases. The germline gives CDR1 LNHDA, CDR2 SQIVND (reference sequence). Losses at the gene ends were 5 bases for V and 7 bases for J; bases not matched to a gene: 10. The CDR3 is made up of 16 amino acids. CDR3 nucleotides: TGTGCCAGTAGTCTCCCCCGGACAGGGAGGAATTCACCCCTCCACTTT. Amino acid sequence: CASSLPRTGRNSPLHF.

The chain has TRBV23-1 and TRBJ1-1; unclear D gene. TRBV23-1 is identified as an open reading frame with a role that is uncertain. With 4 bases removed from V and 3 bases from J, the gap between germline ends came to 24 bases. This CDR3 has 18 residues. Written as DNA, the CDR3 is TGCGCCAGCAGTCCTTCCTCCCTGGGCGCGGACCGCTACACTGAAGCTTTCTTT. It specifies CASSPSSLGADRYTEAFF.

A single count supports this clone. This chain links TRBV6-1 with TRBJ1-1, with TRBD1 identical over 7 bases. Germline lookup yields CDR1 MNHNS and CDR2 SASEGT. With V trimmed by 8 bases and J by 6 bases, 9 bases remained unmatched. The CDR3 has 13 residues. The CDR3 nucleotides read TGTGCCAGCGATCAATGGCAGGGGGCTGAAGCTTTCTTT. This translates into CASDQWQGAEAFF.

This clone was found a few times. The rearrangement links TRBV28 to TRBJ2-1, with D unclear. Trimming shortened V by 7 bases and J by 0 bases, and 4 bases separated the two germline ends. Looked up from germline, CDR1 is MDHEN and CDR2 is SYDVKM. The CDR3 totals 12 residues. The DNA of the CDR3 is TGTGCCAGCATGAGCTCCTACAATGAGCAGTTCTTC. Its protein product is CASMSSYNEQFF.